Shown below are 21 T cell receptor beta chains from a single sample sequenced in a study of blood T cell repertoires in COVID-19. Profiling relied on immunoSEQ multiplex PCR, and the TCRdb table lists in-frame clones only, not all of them. The sample yields a few hundred thousand clones, approximately 85% seen once. Material: PBMCs or T cells enriched from blood (not recorded which). All receptors derive from a woman in her forties or fifties who had recovered from COVID-19.

The V and J genes are TRBV3-1 (or the pseudogene TRBV3-2) and TRBJ1-3, with D uncertain. Germline lookup yields CDR1 LGHDT and CDR2 YNNKEL (reference sequence). V was cut by 3 bases and J by 0 bases, with 6 bases left in between. CDR3 length: 14 residues. The DNA of the CDR3 is TGTGCCAGCAGCCAGCAGGCCTCTGGAAACACCATATATTTT. Translating it yields CASSQQASGNTIYF.

This chain joins TRBV7-8 and TRBJ1-1; perhaps TRBD1 as D (6 bases). V was shortened by 3 bases and J by 1 base, with 24 bases between the two germline ends. Germline assignment: CDR1 SGHVS and CDR2 FQNEAQ. The CDR3 covers 19 residues. CDR3 loop: CASSFVALYHGTPNTEAFF. As DNA, the CDR3 is TGTGCCAGCAGCTTTGTAGCCTTATATCACGGGACACCGAACACTGAAGCTTTCTTT.

The chain has TRBV7-9 and TRBJ1-2; 7 bases align to TRBD1. This CDR3 is 13 amino acids long. J lost 6 bases, V lost 4 bases, and 5 bases had no gene match. The germline V gene has CDR1 SEHNR and CDR2 FQNEAQ (reference sequence). CDR3: CASSSGTVHGYTF. CDR3 coding DNA: TGTGCCAGCAGCTCAGGGACAGTTCATGGCTACACCTTC. The whole variable domain, filled in from reference TRBV7-9 and TRBJ1-2, reads DTGVSQNPRHKITKRGQNVTFRCDPISEHNRLYWYRQTLGQGPEFLTYFQNEAQLEKSRLLSDRFSAERPKGSFSTLEIQRTEQGDSAMYLCASSSGTVHGYTFGSGTRLTVV.

This chain links TRBV28 with TRBJ1-6; D call uncertain. The germline CDR1 and CDR2 sequences are MDHEN and SYDVKM. V was cut by 0 bases and J by 11 bases, with 14 bases left in between. The CDR3 covers 15 residues. The CDR3 DNA is TGTGCCAGCAGTTTATGGGCGGGGAATGTTACACCCCTCCACTTT. This codes for CASSLWAGNVTPLHF.

The V and J genes are TRBV2 and TRBJ2-2, with 9 bases aligning to TRBD1. Trimming at V came to 10 bases and at J to 1 base, leaving 7 bases not matched to a gene. Germline V gene lookup returns CDR1 SNHLY and CDR2 FYNNEI. The CDR3 loop spans 15 amino acids. The CDR3 loop reads CATAGQGRNTGELFF. CDR3 DNA sequence: TGTGCCACCGCCGGACAGGGGAGGAACACCGGGGAGCTGTTTTTT.

The J gene is TRBJ1-5, the V gene TRBV18; D possibly corresponds to TRBD1 (6 bases). Germline V gene data show CDR1 as KGHSH and CDR2 as LQKENI. V was trimmed by 5 bases and J by 2 bases, leaving 10 bases between them. The CDR3 is made up of 14 amino acids. The CDR3 coding sequence is TGTGCCAGCTCATCAGGGGTGGGCAATCAGCCCCAGCATTTT. Amino acid sequence: CASSSGVGNQPQHF.

The chain links TRBV7-9 to TRBJ2-7; 7 nucleotides match TRBD2. Losses at the gene ends were 5 bases for V and 5 bases for J; bases not matched to a gene: 12. The CDR3 has 15 amino acids. From germline, CDR1 is SEHNR and CDR2 FQNEAQ (reference sequence). For the CDR3, the DNA is TGTGCCAGCAGCAATAGCGGGTATGGGTTTGACGAGCAGTACTTC. It encodes CASSNSGYGFDEQYF. Together with reference TRBV7-9 and TRBJ2-7, the CDR3 gives the full variable domain: DTGVSQNPRHKITKRGQNVTFRCDPISEHNRLYWYRQTLGQGPEFLTYFQNEAQLEKSRLLSDRFSAERPKGSFSTLEIQRTEQGDSAMYLCASSNSGYGFDEQYFGPGTRLTVT.

This clone came up once. The same CDR3 can be traced to other DNA sequences in this sample. V and J are TRBV18 and TRBJ1-5; 7 positions agree with TRBD1. From germline, CDR1 is KGHSH and CDR2 LQKENI. The CDR3 spans 14 residues. J gave up 2 bases and V 3 bases, and 1 base lay outside the gene matches. The CDR3 loop reads CASSPGQGNQPQHF. Written as DNA, the CDR3 is TGTGCCAGCTCACCCGGACAGGGCAATCAGCCCCAGCATTTT.

J is TRBJ2-1 and V is TRBV6-5; 11 bases map to TRBD2. The CDR3 contains 15 residues. V gave up 5 bases and J gave up 5 bases; unmatched junction bases: 5. Germline V gene sequence: CDR1 MNHEY, CDR2 SVGAGI. DNA of the CDR3: TGTGCCAGCAGTCATACTAGCGGGAGTCACAATGAGCAGTTCTTC. This codes for CASSHTSGSHNEQFF.

The gene calls are TRBV6-2 or TRBV6-3 and TRBJ1-5; 8 bases align to TRBD1. This CDR3 has 16 amino acids. Germline lookup yields CDR1 MNHEY and CDR2 SVGEGT. V was clipped by 6 bases and J by 7 bases; unmatched bases: 14. The chain's CDR3 is CASSPILTGVYQPQHF. The DNA of the CDR3 is TGTGCCAGCAGCCCTATCTTGACAGGGGTGTACCAGCCCCAGCATTTT.

The rearrangement links TRBV5-1 to TRBJ1-3, with D uncertain. V dropped 4 bases and J dropped 0 bases, with 14 bases sitting between them. The germline gives CDR1 SGHRS, CDR2 YFSETQ. The CDR3 loop spans 16 amino acids. The CDR3 region has the DNA TGCGCCAGCAGCCCCGACATAACGAGCTCTGGAAACACCATATATTTT. Translating it yields CASSPDITSSGNTIYF.

The chain carries TRBV5-4 and TRBJ2-7, with 9 bases that match TRBD2. Germline V CDR1 and CDR2: SGHNT, YYREEE (reference sequence). The CDR3 runs 16 residues. The ends lost 6 bases at V and 0 bases at J; junction bases unmatched: 10. The CDR3, as DNA: TGTGCCAGCAAGAATGGGGGACTAGCTTCCTCCTACGAGCAGTACTTC. Protein sequence: CASKNGGLASSYEQYF.

The chain couples TRBV18 to TRBJ2-1; TRBD1 might be the D (5 bases). Trimming took off 0 bases at V and 0 bases at J, with 9 bases between the two ends. The CDR3 spans 16 residues. Germline CDR1 reads KGHSH; CDR2 reads LQKENI. In DNA, the CDR3 is TGTGCCAGCTCACCACCGGGGCCAAGCTCCTACAATGAGCAGTTCTTC. Encoded protein: CASSPPGPSSYNEQFF.

This rearrangement joins TRBV15 to TRBJ2-2; D possibly corresponds to TRBD2 (6 bases). The CDR3 extends over 15 amino acids. Between the trimmed V and J ends, which lost 0 bases and 5 bases, there was a span of 10 bases. Germline-derived CDR1 and CDR2 are LNHNV and YYDKDF (reference sequence). CDR3 protein: CATSRDQSGTGELFF. CDR3 nucleotide sequence: TGTGCCACCAGCAGAGATCAGAGCGGGACCGGGGAGCTGTTTTTT.

The chain has TRBV20-1 and TRBJ1-2, with D uncertain. The germline V gene has CDR1 DFQATT and CDR2 SNEGSKA (reference sequence). The CDR3 length is 11 residues. CDR3 DNA: TGCAGCGCGCGCCCGGGTCGCGGCTACACCTTC. The encoded protein is CSARPGRGYTF.

This chain uses TRBV19 with TRBJ1-2, with D hard to call. V lost 3 bases and J lost 5, with 10 bases in between. This CDR3 is 13 amino acids long. Germline V CDR1 and CDR2: LNHDA, SQIVND (reference sequence). In DNA, the CDR3 is TGTGCCAGTAGTATCCCGCCGGTATATGGCTACACCTTC. Amino acids: CASSIPPVYGYTF.

The chain links TRBV6-5 to TRBJ2-2; TRBD1 might be the D (6 bases). Germline loops: CDR1 MNHEY, CDR2 SVGAGI. This CDR3 is built from 14 residues. Trimming shortened V by 7 bases and J by 2 bases, and 11 bases separated the two germline ends. CDR3 sequence reads: CASTGRGNTGELFF. The CDR3, as DNA: TGTGCCAGCACCGGCAGGGGAAACACCGGGGAGCTGTTTTTT.

The chain is built from TRBV10-2 and TRBJ1-6; 9 positions agree with TRBD1. The CDR3 has 16 amino acids. Looked up from germline, CDR1 is WSHSY and CDR2 is SAAADI. J lost 7 bases, V lost 3 bases, and 7 bases had no gene match. The CDR3 sequence is CASSEGTGNRNSPLHF. The CDR3 nucleotides are TGCGCCAGCAGTGAAGGGACAGGGAACCGAAATTCACCCCTCCACTTT.

The chain links TRBV19 to TRBJ2-7; 13 bases are a match to TRBD2. Germline V lookup: CDR1 LNHDA, CDR2 SQIVND (reference sequence). CDR3 length: 15 residues. After removal of 5 bases from V and 5 bases from J, the junction contained 6 bases not matched to a gene. CDR3 sequence: CASSLRTSGSHEQYF. The CDR3 nucleotides are TGTGCCAGTAGTCTTCGGACTAGCGGGAGTCACGAGCAGTACTTC.

The sample holds one count of this clone. This chain uses TRBV5-1 with TRBJ2-2; the D gene is possibly TRBD1 (6 bases). Germline V gene sequence: CDR1 SGHRS, CDR2 YFSETQ. The CDR3 has 16 residues. V lost 0 bases and J lost 1, with 10 bases in between. The DNA of the CDR3 is TGCGCCAGCAGCTTGGCCGCACAGGGGAACACCGGGGAGCTGTTTTTT. Amino acid sequence: CASSLAAQGNTGELFF.

The chain combines TRBV5-1 with TRBJ2-5; 13 nucleotides line up with TRBD2. V trimming: 8 bases; J trimming: 5 bases; junction bases outside the gene matches: 6. Germline lookup yields CDR1 SGHRS and CDR2 YFSETQ. The CDR3 has 14 amino acids. CDR3 amino acids: CASSGLAGTETQYF. The CDR3 DNA follows: TGCGCCAGTTCGGGACTAGCGGGAACGGAGACCCAGTACTTC.